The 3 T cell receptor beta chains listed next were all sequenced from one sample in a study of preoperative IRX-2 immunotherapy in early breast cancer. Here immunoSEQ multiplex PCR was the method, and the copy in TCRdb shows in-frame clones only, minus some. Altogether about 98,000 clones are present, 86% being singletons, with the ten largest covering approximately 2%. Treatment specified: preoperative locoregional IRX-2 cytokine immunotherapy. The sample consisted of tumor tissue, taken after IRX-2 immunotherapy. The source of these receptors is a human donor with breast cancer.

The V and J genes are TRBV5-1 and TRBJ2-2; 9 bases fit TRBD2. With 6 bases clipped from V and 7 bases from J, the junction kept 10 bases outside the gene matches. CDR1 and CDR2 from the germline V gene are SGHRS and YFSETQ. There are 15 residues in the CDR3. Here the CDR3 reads CASNPGLASNGELFF. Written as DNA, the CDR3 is TGCGCCAGCAACCCGGGACTAGCTTCAAACGGGGAGCTGTTTTTT. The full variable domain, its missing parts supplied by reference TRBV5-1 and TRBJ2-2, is KAGVTQTPRYLIKTRGQQVTLSCSPISGHRSVSWYQQTPGQGLQFLFEYFSETQRNKGNFPGRFSGRQFSNSRSEMNVSTLELGDSALYLCASNPGLASNGELFFGEGSRLTVL.

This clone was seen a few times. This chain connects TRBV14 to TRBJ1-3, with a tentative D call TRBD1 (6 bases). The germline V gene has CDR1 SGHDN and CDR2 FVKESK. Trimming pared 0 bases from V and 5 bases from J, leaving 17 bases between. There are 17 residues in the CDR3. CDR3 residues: CASSQDISGGRRNTIYF. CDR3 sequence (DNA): TGTGCCAGCAGCCAAGATATATCCGGGGGGCGGCGAAACACCATATATTTT. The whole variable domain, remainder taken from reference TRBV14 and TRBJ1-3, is EAGVTQFPSHSVIEKGQTVTLRCDPISGHDNLYWYRRVMGKEIKFLLHFVKESKQDESGMPNNRFLAERTGGTYSTLKVQPAELEDSGVYFCASSQDISGGRRNTIYFGEGSWLTVV.

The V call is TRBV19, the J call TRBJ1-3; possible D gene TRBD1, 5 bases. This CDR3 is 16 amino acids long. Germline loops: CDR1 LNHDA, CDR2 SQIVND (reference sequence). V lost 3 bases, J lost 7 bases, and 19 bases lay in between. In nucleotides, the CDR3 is TGTGCCAGTAGTATTCGGAAGTCCAGGGAGGAGAACACCATATATTTT. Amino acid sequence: CASSIRKSREENTIYF.